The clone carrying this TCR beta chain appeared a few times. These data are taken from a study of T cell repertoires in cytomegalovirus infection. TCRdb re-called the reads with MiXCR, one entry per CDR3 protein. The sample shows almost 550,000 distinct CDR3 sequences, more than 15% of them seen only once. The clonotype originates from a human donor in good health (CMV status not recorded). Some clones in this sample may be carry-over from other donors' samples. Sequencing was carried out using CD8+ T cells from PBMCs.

The CDR3 here is CASSQGFPRANYGYTF. As DNA, the CDR3 is TGTGCCAGCTCACAAGGATTCCCGAGAGCTAACTATGGCTACACCTTC. This chain joins TRBV18 and TRBJ1-2, with D hard to call. The V gene lost 4 bases and the J gene lost 0 bases, with 15 bases spanning the gap. The V gene's germline CDR1 is KGHSH and CDR2 LQKENI. The CDR3 has 16 amino acids.